This entry is about one T cell receptor (beta chain). Its antigen is not identified. This table comes from immunoSEQ multiplex PCR, and its TCRdb copy is limited to in-frame clones, with some not included. The sample has 100,000 to 150,000 clones; more than 75% are singletons. During the collection period, no donor immune events like infections were recorded. The data were taken from a study of identifying expanded T cells in peripheral blood. Study-wide findings and caveats: Approximately two-week clone count variance significantly increased as total template count grew.

CDR3 length: 14 amino acids. CDR1 and CDR2 (germline): MGHRA, YSYEKL. The V and J ends lost 0 bases and 6 bases respectively, with 9 bases between them. The rearrangement links TRBV4-1 to TRBJ2-1; D is ambiguous. The sequenced sample consisted of blood. The receptor was derived from a person between 18 and 75 years old in good health. CDR3: CASSQDGVRNEQFF. CDR3 sequence (DNA): TGCGCCAGCAGCCAAGATGGGGTACGCAATGAGCAGTTCTTC.